The 27 T cell receptor beta chains in this list originate from one sample, sequenced in a study of blood T cell repertoires in COVID-19. The repertoire was sequenced with immunoSEQ multiplex PCR; TCRdb's copy has only in-frame clones and lacks some. The table shows more than 200,000 clones, with 83% occurring only once. Input material: peripheral blood. The receptors were gathered from a woman between 40 and 55 years old with active or convalescent COVID-19.

J is TRBJ1-5 and V is TRBV7-2; perhaps TRBD1 as D (6 bases). V was pared by 5 bases and J by 6 bases, with 11 bases between. The CDR3 totals 13 residues. Germline V gene data show CDR1 as SGHTA and CDR2 as FQGNSA. The CDR3 spells CASSPRGGQPQHF. Here the CDR3 DNA reads TGTGCCAGCAGCCCCAGGGGTGGTCAGCCCCAGCATTTT.

The chain uses TRBV7-2 and TRBJ1-1, with no clear D. V was cut by 10 bases and J by 0 bases, with 15 bases left in between. Germline V gives CDR1 SGHTA, CDR2 FQGNSA. The CDR3 length is 14 residues. CDR3 nucleotides: TGTGCCACCCAAACTACGGGATTGAACACTGAAGCTTTCTTT. Amino acid sequence: CATQTTGLNTEAFF. The whole variable domain, filled in from reference TRBV7-2 and TRBJ1-1, reads GAGVSQSPSNKVTEKGKDVELRCDPISGHTALYWYRQSLGQGLEFLIYFQGNSAPDKSGLPSDRFSAERTGGSVSTLTIQRTQQEDSAVYLCATQTTGLNTEAFFGQGTRLTVV.

The chain joins TRBV18 to TRBJ1-4; D unresolved. This CDR3 is built from 12 residues. The germline gives CDR1 KGHSH, CDR2 LQKENI. Trimming cost V 5 bases and J 5 bases, with 6 bases left between them. The CDR3 region has the DNA TGTGCCAGCTCATCGGTAAATGAAAAACTGTTTTTT. Residues: CASSSVNEKLFF.

J is TRBJ2-3 and V is TRBV24-1; maybe TRBD1 (5 bases). Trimming took off 3 bases at V and 0 bases at J, with 9 bases between the two ends. This CDR3 has 15 residues. The germline gives CDR1 KGHDR, CDR2 SFDVKD. The CDR3 reads CATSDLRASTDTQYF. CDR3 nucleotides: TGTGCCACCAGTGATCTCAGGGCTAGCACAGATACGCAGTATTTT.

This clone was detected only once. This chain joins TRBV6-4 and TRBJ2-1; 11 bases fit TRBD2. J lost 5 bases, V lost 5 bases, and 5 bases had no gene match. CDR1 and CDR2 (germline): MRHNA, SNTAGT. The CDR3 consists of 15 residues. This CDR3 is CASSRLAGSNNEQFF. CDR3 sequence (DNA): TGTGCCAGCAGTCGACTAGCGGGAAGCAACAATGAGCAGTTCTTC.

The chain uses TRBV12-5 and TRBJ2-2; D is undetermined. Trimming pared 4 bases from V and 7 bases from J, leaving 7 bases between. CDR3 length: 12 residues. In germline, CDR1 is LGHNT, CDR2 FRNRAP. The CDR3 loop is CASGYELGELFF. The CDR3 nucleotides are TGTGCTAGTGGTTACGAACTCGGGGAGCTGTTTTTT.

The rearrangement joins TRBV10-3 to TRBJ2-2, with a tentative D call TRBD1 (6 bases). In germline, CDR1 is ENHRY, CDR2 SYGVKD. V was shortened by 8 bases and J by 1 base, with 17 bases between the two germline ends. This CDR3 is 16 amino acids long. CDR3 sequence: CAIFKPGQENTGELFF. The DNA for the CDR3 is TGTGCCATCTTCAAGCCGGGACAAGAGAACACCGGGGAGCTGTTTTTT.

The V call is TRBV28, the J call TRBJ1-4; 9 nucleotides agree with TRBD1. Germline assignment: CDR1 MDHEN and CDR2 SYDVKM. This CDR3 spans 15 amino acids. V lost 8 bases, J lost 8 bases, and 12 bases stayed unmatched. CDR3 loop: CASRFPGTGPEKLFF. CDR3 DNA sequence: TGTGCCAGCCGATTCCCCGGGACAGGGCCAGAAAAACTGTTTTTT.

The chain employs TRBV9 and TRBJ2-1; a possible D gene is TRBD1 (5 bases). The CDR3 has 15 residues. Germline V gene data show CDR1 as SGDLS and CDR2 as YYNGEE. The germline V and J ends were trimmed by 3 bases and 4 bases, with 14 bases remaining between them. CDR3 nucleotide sequence: TGTGCCAGCAGCGAAGGGGATATTGGGTACAATGAGCAGTTCTTC. This codes for CASSEGDIGYNEQFF.

The rearrangement links TRBV3-1 (or the pseudogene TRBV3-2) to TRBJ2-7; tentatively, D is TRBD2 (6 bases). This CDR3 is built from 14 residues. V was pared by 8 bases and J by 7 bases, with 21 bases between. Germline CDR1 LGHDT, CDR2 YNNKEL (reference sequence). CDR3: CASSKRDSWGEQYF. DNA for the CDR3: TGTGCCAGCTCGAAACGGGACTCATGGGGGGAGCAGTACTTC.

This clone has a single count. The chain is built from TRBV19 and TRBJ1-1; 8 nucleotides align to TRBD1. Looked up from germline, CDR1 is LNHDA and CDR2 is SQIVND (reference sequence). V trimming: 5 bases; J trimming: 1 base; junction bases outside the gene matches: 9. The CDR3 is 16 residues long. Here the CDR3 reads CASSQGARHTNTEAFF. DNA of the CDR3: TGTGCCAGTAGTCAGGGGGCCCGTCATACGAACACTGAAGCTTTCTTT.

The V call is TRBV6-6, the J call TRBJ2-1; 12 bases fit TRBD2. CDR1 MNHNY and CDR2 SVGAGI come from the germline V gene (reference sequence). J was trimmed by 7 bases and V by 5 bases; bases with no gene match: 9. The CDR3 has 16 amino acids. The chain's CDR3 is CASSARLAGAGNEQFF. The DNA for the CDR3 is TGTGCCAGCAGTGCCAGACTAGCGGGGGCTGGTAATGAGCAGTTCTTC.

The rearrangement links TRBV5-4 to TRBJ1-3; no definite D call. Germline CDR1 is SGHNT and CDR2 is YYREEE (reference sequence). V dropped 0 bases and J dropped 0 bases, with 10 bases sitting between them. The CDR3 sequence is 16 residues long. The CDR3 DNA follows: TGTGCCAGCAGCTTGGACCAGGCCGGCTCTGGAAACACCATATATTTT. Its protein is CASSLDQAGSGNTIYF.

The chain is built from TRBV9 and TRBJ1-1; 8 nucleotides line up with TRBD1. Per the germline V gene, CDR1 is SGDLS and CDR2 is YYNGEE. Unmatched junction bases numbered 5, after V lost 0 bases and J lost 7 bases. This CDR3 is 14 amino acids long. The CDR3 reads CASSVADRGYEAFF. The CDR3 coding sequence is TGTGCCAGCAGCGTAGCAGACAGGGGTTATGAAGCTTTCTTT.

The rearrangement uses TRBV6-1 and TRBJ2-3, with TRBD2 matching over 7 bases. Germline assignment: CDR1 MNHNS and CDR2 SASEGT. Losses at the gene ends were 4 bases for V and 2 bases for J; bases not matched to a gene: 9. The CDR3 spans 16 residues. CDR3 nucleotides: TGTGCCAGCAGTGTTATCACCGGGACTACCACAGATACGCAGTATTTT. As protein: CASSVITGTTTDTQYF.

Only a few counts were recorded for this clone. The chain carries TRBV6-5 and TRBJ2-1; D gene uncertain. Between the trimmed V and J ends, which lost 0 bases and 3 bases, there was a span of 3 bases. This CDR3 is 13 amino acids long. Germline lookup yields CDR1 MNHEY and CDR2 SVGAGI. CDR3 region: CASSYSSYNEQFF. The CDR3 DNA reads TGTGCCAGCAGTTACTCTAGCTACAATGAGCAGTTCTTC.

This sequence joins TRBV5-6 and TRBJ2-7; 7 nucleotides align to TRBD2. The junction had 16 bases not matched to a gene; V was cut back by 7 bases and J by 6 bases. The CDR3 is 15 residues long. The germline CDR1 and CDR2 sequences are SGHDT and YYEEEE. CDR3 region: CASLPVGAGVGEQYF. CDR3 nucleotide sequence: TGTGCCAGCCTACCGGTCGGTGCGGGAGTTGGCGAGCAGTACTTC.

The CDR3: CAGNRVRNTEAFF. The CDR3 nucleotides are TGTGCCGGCAACAGGGTGAGGAACACTGAAGCTTTCTTT. This chain links TRBV30 with TRBJ1-1; possibly TRBD1 for D (6 bases). V lost 8 bases and J lost 1, with 14 bases in between. Germline V gives CDR1 GTSNPN, CDR2 SVGIG (reference sequence). The CDR3 runs 13 residues.

The CDR3 region is CASSVWGRAADTQYF. The CDR3 coding sequence is TGTGCCAGCAGTGTCTGGGGGAGGGCCGCAGATACGCAGTATTTT. This chain joins TRBV2 and TRBJ2-3; 7 nucleotides align to TRBD2. The CDR3 is 15 residues long. Germline V CDR1 and CDR2: SNHLY, FYNNEI. Trimming took 4 bases from V and 4 from J; bases not matched to a gene: 8.

The J gene is TRBJ1-2, the V gene TRBV6-2 or TRBV6-3; D perhaps matches TRBD1 (6 bases). The germline V gene encodes CDR1 MNHEY and CDR2 SVGEGT. Between the trimmed V and J ends, which lost 4 bases and 13 bases, there was a span of 13 bases. CDR3 length: 11 residues. The CDR3 spells CASSSPGVPTF. CDR3 DNA: TGTGCCAGCAGTTCGCCAGGGGTCCCCACCTTC.

This clone occurred once. The chain carries TRBV6-4 and TRBJ2-2; 9 bases map to TRBD1. Germline CDR1 is MRHNA and CDR2 is SNTAGT. The CDR3 contains 15 residues. V trimming: 5 bases; J trimming: 4 bases; junction bases outside the gene matches: 5. CDR3 coding DNA: TGTGCCAGCAGTCAGGACAGGGGCCTCACCGGGGAGCTGTTTTTT. Its translation: CASSQDRGLTGELFF.

This chain links TRBV30 with TRBJ1-1; D unresolved. The CDR3 is made up of 13 amino acids. The V gene's germline CDR1 is GTSNPN and CDR2 SVGIG (reference sequence). Trimming pared 4 bases from V and 3 bases from J, leaving 12 bases between. CDR3 in amino acids: CAWKGGFYTEAFF. CDR3 in DNA: TGTGCCTGGAAAGGCGGGTTCTACACTGAAGCTTTCTTT.

This chain links TRBV6-2 or TRBV6-3 with TRBJ1-1, with no clear D. Trimming stripped 0 bases from V and 6 bases from J, with 17 bases between. This CDR3 region has 16 residues. Germline lookup yields CDR1 MNHEY and CDR2 SVGEGT. CDR3 bases: TGTGCCAGCAGTTACTCGAAGGCCGCCGGGGAACCTGAAGCTTTCTTT. It encodes CASSYSKAAGEPEAFF.

The gene calls are TRBV14 and TRBJ2-3, with TRBD2 matching 11 bases. V gave up 5 bases and J gave up 2 bases; unmatched junction bases: 9. Per germline, CDR1 SGHDN and CDR2 FVKESK. This CDR3 has 17 amino acids. CDR3 sequence reads: CASSTRYSGRATDTQYF. Written as DNA, the CDR3 is TGTGCCAGCAGCACCCGCTATAGCGGGAGGGCCACAGATACGCAGTATTTT. The full variable domain, rest sourced from reference TRBV14 and TRBJ2-3, is EAGVTQFPSHSVIEKGQTVTLRCDPISGHDNLYWYRRVMGKEIKFLLHFVKESKQDESGMPNNRFLAERTGGTYSTLKVQPAELEDSGVYFCASSTRYSGRATDTQYFGPGTRLTVL.

The J gene is TRBJ1-1, the V gene TRBV7-9; no clear D. CDR1 and CDR2 (germline): SEHNR, FQNEAQ (reference sequence). The CDR3 is made up of 12 amino acids. V shed 4 bases and J shed 1 base, with 4 bases lying between them. CDR3 coding DNA: TGTGCCAGCAGCTCAGAGAACACTGAAGCTTTCTTT. The encoded protein is CASSSENTEAFF.

The chain couples TRBV24-1 to TRBJ1-5, with a tentative D call TRBD1 (6 bases). CDR1 is KGHDR and CDR2 is SFDVKD in the germline V gene. V dropped 4 bases and J dropped 3 bases, with 12 bases sitting between them. This CDR3 comprises 15 residues. CDR3 amino acids: CATSEARGSNQPQHF. Written as DNA, the CDR3 is TGTGCCACCAGTGAGGCCAGGGGATCCAATCAGCCCCAGCATTTT.

This rearrangement joins TRBV14 to TRBJ1-1; tentatively, D is TRBD1 (5 bases). V was shortened by 0 bases and J by 3 bases, with 14 bases between the two germline ends. The CDR3 length is 16 residues. Germline V gene lookup returns CDR1 SGHDN and CDR2 FVKESK. CDR3 amino acids: CASSQDTGLKDTEAFF. The CDR3 DNA reads as TGTGCCAGCAGCCAAGATACAGGATTGAAGGACACTGAAGCTTTCTTT.